This T cell receptor beta chain stems from a study of blood T cell repertoires in COVID-19. As processed by the authors: Reference gene primer amplification gave nucleated cell count estimates. Libraries were prepared by immunoSEQ multiplex PCR; TCRdb keeps only in-frame clonotypes and omits some of them. V and J calls and clone size follow that table, whereas D and trimming were derived from the DNA. The repertoire includes about 200,000 clones, around nine tenths of them detected once, and approximately 6% sits in the top ten. Per the germline V gene, CDR1 is LGHNA and CDR2 is YNFKEQ. V shed 3 bases and J 5 bases; nucleotides not matched to a gene: 9. The CDR3 covers 15 residues.

The sample consisted of peripheral blood. The TCR originated in a man in his 60s who had recovered from COVID-19. The genes are TRBV4-2 and TRBJ2-5, with 7 bases matching TRBD1. The CDR3 DNA follows: TGTGCCAGCAGCCAGAATCCGACAGGGACGGAGACCCAGTACTTC. Amino acid sequence: CASSQNPTGTETQYF.